The 19 T cell receptor beta chains below were found in one sample sequenced in a study of control samples from healthy donors and cancer patients. Method: immunoSEQ multiplex PCR; TCRdb's copy keeps in-frame clones and lacks some. The sample lists approximately 150,000 clones; about 94% were seen once. The sequencing input was PBMCs. The receptor set was obtained from a man between 60 and 75 years old with colorectal cancer.

J is TRBJ1-1 and V is TRBV10-2, with TRBD1 matching 10 bases. Germline V gene data show CDR1 as WSHSY and CDR2 as SAAADI. The V segment lost 5 bases and the J segment 4 bases; nucleotides outside the gene matches: 7. This CDR3 has 15 residues. The CDR3 sequence is CASSKGRTGGTEAFF. CDR3 coding DNA: TGCGCCAGCAGTAAAGGGCGGACAGGGGGCACTGAAGCTTTCTTT.

The J gene is TRBJ2-1, the V gene TRBV24-1; the D is unclear. The germline CDR1 and CDR2 sequences are KGHDR and SFDVKD. Trimming removed 9 bases from V and 9 bases from J, with 14 bases in between. The CDR3 covers 12 residues. The CDR3 nucleotides read TGTGCCACCGGTTCGGCCCACGGTGAGCAGTTCTTC. Encoded protein: CATGSAHGEQFF.

The genes are TRBV19 and TRBJ2-2, with 8 bases that match TRBD2. Germline V gene sequence: CDR1 LNHDA, CDR2 SQIVND (reference sequence). This CDR3 has 15 residues. After removal of 7 bases from V and 4 bases from J, the junction contained 8 bases not matched to a gene. The CDR3 protein is CASMVAGGITGELFF. The CDR3 coding sequence is TGTGCCAGTATGGTGGCGGGGGGCATCACCGGGGAGCTGTTTTTT. The entire variable domain, with the rest obtained from reference TRBV19 and TRBJ2-2, is as follows: DGGITQSPKYLFRKEGQNVTLSCEQNLNHDAMYWYRQDPGQGLRLIYYSQIVNDFQKGDIAEGYSVSREKKESFPLTVTSAQKNPTAFYLCASMVAGGITGELFFGEGSRLTVL.

A word on this clone: Other nucleotide sequences from this sample produce the same CDR3. The V and J genes are TRBV11-2 and TRBJ2-5; D call uncertain. Germline V CDR1 and CDR2: SGHAT, FQNNGV. V gave up 3 bases and J gave up 1 base, with 6 bases separating them. CDR3 length: 13 amino acids. The CDR3 DNA follows: TGTGCCAGCAGCTTGGGGTTCCAAGAGACCCAGTACTTC. Protein product: CASSLGFQETQYF.

This chain uses TRBV7-9 with TRBJ2-1; D unclear. Germline V lookup: CDR1 SEHNR, CDR2 FQNEAQ (reference sequence). This CDR3 is 15 amino acids long. Trimming took 5 bases from V and 0 from J, leaving 11 bases between them. The CDR3 spells CASSPLVSSYNEQFF. For the CDR3, the DNA is TGTGCCAGCAGCCCCCTAGTTTCCTCCTACAATGAGCAGTTCTTC.

The chain couples TRBV12-3 or TRBV12-4 to TRBJ1-2; 8 bases fit TRBD1. After removal of 5 bases from V and 8 bases from J, the junction contained 4 bases not matched to a gene. The CDR3 spans 12 residues. Here the CDR3 reads CASSLTGVGYTF. The DNA of the CDR3 is TGTGCCAGCAGTCTGACAGGGGTCGGCTACACCTTC.

This clone has only a few counts. This chain uses TRBV3-1 (or the pseudogene TRBV3-2) with TRBJ2-7; D call uncertain. Germline V CDR1 and CDR2: LGHDT, YNNKEL (reference sequence). Trimming removed 2 bases at V and 2 bases at J, with 13 bases between. The CDR3 extends over 15 amino acids. The DNA for the CDR3 is TGTGCCAGCAGCCAAAGACCGATAAGCACCTACGAGCAGTACTTC. This sequence encodes CASSQRPISTYEQYF.

Worth noting for this clone: Other DNA sequences in this specimen translate into the identical CDR3. This sequence joins TRBV6-1 and TRBJ1-1; D uncertain. CDR3 length: 14 amino acids. The ends were cut back, 2 bases at V and 1 base at J, with 8 bases in the middle. CDR1 and CDR2 from the germline V gene are MNHNS and SASEGT. The CDR3 DNA is TGTGCCAGCAGTGAATGGTCAGGGAACACTGAAGCTTTCTTT. Residues: CASSEWSGNTEAFF.

V gene TRBV19 combines with J gene TRBJ1-1, with D possibly being TRBD1 (6 bases). Germline V gene sequence: CDR1 LNHDA, CDR2 SQIVND (reference sequence). Trimming removed 3 bases at V and 0 bases at J, with 20 bases between. This CDR3 is built from 18 residues. The CDR3 DNA sequence: TGTGCCAGTAGTATTTCTATCGGACAGCCACGGATGAACACTGAAGCTTTCTTT. Translation gives CASSISIGQPRMNTEAFF.

There are a few counts of this clone. The V call is TRBV30, the J call TRBJ2-7, with TRBD2 matching over 12 bases. CDR1 GTSNPN and CDR2 SVGIG come from the germline V gene (reference sequence). With V trimmed by 0 bases and J by 4 bases, 1 base remained unmatched. CDR3 length equals 14 residues. The CDR3 loop is CAWSVGLAGYEQYF. CDR3 coding DNA: TGTGCCTGGAGTGTAGGACTAGCGGGGTACGAGCAGTACTTC. Based on the CDR3 plus reference TRBV30 and TRBJ2-7, the full variable domain is SQTIHQWPATLVQPVGSPLSLECTVEGTSNPNLYWYRQAAGRGLQLLFYSVGIGQISSEVPQNLSASRPQDRQFILSSKKLLLSDSGFYLCAWSVGLAGYEQYFGPGTRLTVT.

This chain uses TRBV7-6 with TRBJ2-7; the match to TRBD2 covers 8 bases. This CDR3 is 15 amino acids long. V lost 2 bases to trimming and J lost 0 bases; unmatched junction nucleotides: 3. Germline V lookup: CDR1 SGHVS, CDR2 FNYEAQ. The CDR3 sequence is CASSLQAGASYEQYF. The CDR3 bases are TGTGCCAGCAGCTTACAAGCGGGGGCCTCCTACGAGCAGTACTTC.

V usage is TRBV7-6 and J usage is TRBJ2-3, with D uncertain. There are 13 residues in the CDR3. Germline loops: CDR1 SGHVS, CDR2 FNYEAQ. V lost 3 bases to trimming and J lost 1 base, with 5 bases between them. The DNA for the CDR3 is TGTGCCAGCAGCTTGCAGGGCACAGATACGCAGTATTTT. Amino acid sequence: CASSLQGTDTQYF. Variable domain in full (rest from reference TRBV7-6 and TRBJ2-3): GAGVSQSPRYKVTKRGQDVALRCDPISGHVSLYWYRQALGQGPEFLTYFNYEAQQDKSGLPNDRFSAERPEGSISTLTIQRTEQRDSAMYRCASSLQGTDTQYFGPGTRLTVL.

The genes are TRBV21-1 and TRBJ1-3. TRBV21-1 is labeled a pseudogene. This CDR3 is built from 18 residues. In DNA form, the CDR3 reads TGTGCCAGCAGCAAAGCGCTGGACTCTCCCCGATCTGGAAACACCATATATTTT. It yields the protein CASSKALDSPRSGNTIYF.

The CDR3 loop is CASSGEVGGEQYF. CDR3 in DNA: TGTGCCAGCAGCGGCGAAGTCGGCGGGGAGCAGTACTTC. The chain couples TRBV7-9 to TRBJ2-7, with TRBD2 as a possible D gene (5 bases). V lost 5 bases and J 7 bases, leaving 15 bases between the germline ends. CDR1 is SEHNR and CDR2 is FQNEAQ in the germline V gene (reference sequence). CDR3 length: 13 residues.

The rearrangement links TRBV10-2 to TRBJ2-4; weak D call: TRBD1 (5 bases). The CDR3 is 15 residues long. The germline gives CDR1 WSHSY, CDR2 SAAADI. V lost 6 bases to trimming and J lost 0 bases, with 12 bases between them. The DNA of the CDR3 is TGCGCCAGCAGAGAAGGACACCTAGCCAAAAACATTCAGTACTTC. This encodes CASREGHLAKNIQYF.

The chain uses TRBV19 and TRBJ1-2; D perhaps matches TRBD1 (5 bases). Trimming cost V 5 bases and J 8 bases, with 21 bases left between them. The CDR3 runs 15 residues. The V gene's germline CDR1 is LNHDA and CDR2 SQIVND (reference sequence). In nucleotides, the CDR3 is TGTGCCAGTAGTTCCCGGGGGAATAGCCCTGGGGGCTACACCTTC. It is translated as CASSSRGNSPGGYTF.

This clone was found a few times. The chain links TRBV30 to TRBJ2-6; D gene unclear. This CDR3 spans 11 amino acids. The ends were cut back, 6 bases at V and 0 bases at J, with 0 bases in the middle. Germline CDR1 reads GTSNPN; CDR2 reads SVGIG (reference sequence). CDR3 sequence: CACSGANVLTF. The CDR3 region has the DNA TGTGCCTGCTCTGGGGCCAACGTCCTGACTTTC.

This sequence joins TRBV30 and TRBJ1-5; 8 bases line up with TRBD1. The trim removed 3 bases at V and 4 bases at J, leaving 5 bases unmatched. Germline CDR1 and CDR2: GTSNPN and SVGIG (reference sequence). This CDR3 comprises 14 residues. The CDR3 region is CAWSHRTGNQPQHF. CDR3 coding DNA: TGTGCCTGGAGCCACAGGACAGGGAATCAGCCCCAGCATTTT.

The gene calls are TRBV2 and TRBJ1-4; D is undetermined. Germline CDR1 and CDR2: SNHLY and FYNNEI. V was clipped by 2 bases and J by 10 bases, with 14 bases between them. The CDR3 runs to 14 residues. The CDR3 DNA is TGTGCCAGCAGTGAAAGGGCCATCCCACCAAAACTGTTTTTT. Encoded protein: CASSERAIPPKLFF.